Listed here are 29 T cell receptor beta chains from one sample, sequenced in a study of regulatory T cells in long-lasting Graves disease. Documented time point: persistent/refractory GD, antithyroid drugs over 5 years with positive TRAb. TCR sequences were obtained from RNA taken from PBMCs. Sequencing libraries for TCR beta were prepared with iRepertoire HTBI primers and Arm-PCR of CDR3 regions. TCRdb ran MiXCR on the multiplex PCR reads and lists one entry per CDR3 protein. The top ten hold roughly a quarter of the sample, which has some 370,000 distinct CDR3 sequences, about 23% seen once. Material: peripheral blood mononuclear cells (PBMCs), obtained when the disease was refractory, from a patient treated with antithyroid drugs. The receptors originated from a woman aged 40 to 55 with Graves disease.

There are a few counts of this clonotype. This chain links TRBV6-1 with TRBJ2-2; no definite D call. Germline loops: CDR1 MNHNS, CDR2 SASEGT. CDR3 length: 13 amino acids. Trimming took 5 bases from V and 2 from J, leaving 6 bases between them. DNA for the CDR3: TGTGCCAGCAGTAAGGGCAACACCGGGGAGCTGTTTTTT. Amino acid sequence: CASSKGNTGELFF.

In its sample, this clonotype was seen a few times. The chain couples TRBV25-1 to TRBJ2-3; possibly TRBD2 for D (6 bases). The germline V and J ends were trimmed by 8 bases and 3 bases, with 12 bases remaining between them. The CDR3 spans 13 residues. CDR1 MGHDK and CDR2 SYGVNS come from the germline V gene. The CDR3, as DNA: TGTGCCAGCCAACTCGGAGGGACAGATACGCAGTATTTT. As protein: CASQLGGTDTQYF.

At least ten counts were recorded for this clonotype. The chain carries TRBV15 and TRBJ2-5; TRBD2 matches at 8 bases. V lost 4 bases, J lost 2 bases, and 9 bases stayed unmatched. The CDR3 runs 16 residues. Germline CDR1 reads LNHNV; CDR2 reads YYDKDF (reference sequence). The CDR3 protein is CATSTSSGYGQETQYF. CDR3 coding DNA: TGTGCCACCAGCACGTCTAGCGGGTATGGTCAAGAGACCCAGTACTTC.

V usage is TRBV18 and J usage is TRBJ1-2; D is uncertain. Per germline, CDR1 KGHSH and CDR2 LQKENI. Trimming cost V 2 bases and J 8 bases, with 12 bases left between them. This CDR3 spans 13 amino acids. The chain's CDR3 is CASSPDPMFGYTF. CDR3 coding DNA: TGTGCCAGCTCACCAGACCCTATGTTCGGCTACACCTTC.

Ten or more counts support this clonotype. The DNA for the CDR3 is TGTGCCAGCACCACTCCCGACAGGTATCTCCACTTT. It translates to CASTTPDRYLHF. The J gene is TRBJ1-6, the V gene TRBV28; the D gene is possibly TRBD1 (6 bases). V shed 7 bases and J shed 16 bases, with 17 bases lying between them. In germline, CDR1 is MDHEN, CDR2 SYDVKM. The CDR3 loop spans 12 amino acids.

Comments on this clonotype: With a much larger clone just one base away, this may be a read error. V and J are TRBV12-3 or TRBV12-4 and TRBJ2-1; D might be TRBD2 (7 bases). This CDR3 has 16 amino acids. CDR3 region: CASSYETGGRGNEQSF. The CDR3 coding sequence is TGTGCCAGCAGCTACGAGACGGGAGGAAGGGGGAATGAGCAGTCCTTC.

In this sample, this clonotype turned up many times. The rearrangement joins TRBV2 to TRBJ1-2, with TRBD1 as a possible D gene (5 bases). The CDR3 extends over 14 amino acids. Germline V gives CDR1 SNHLY, CDR2 FYNNEI. V was shortened by 8 bases and J by 4 bases, with 17 bases between the two germline ends. The CDR3 loop is CASGGRGGSYGYTF. The CDR3 coding sequence is TGTGCCAGCGGGGGGAGGGGAGGATCCTATGGCTACACCTTC.

In the case of this clonotype: A read error is likely, as this CDR3 ends without the conserved phenylalanine or tryptophan. The chain recombines TRBV5-1 with TRBJ2-1, with TRBD2 matching 13 bases. V lost 4 bases to trimming and J lost 9 bases; unmatched junction nucleotides: 13. The CDR3 length is 17 residues. Germline CDR1 and CDR2: SGHRS and YFSETQ. CDR3 sequence (DNA): TGCGCCAGCAGCGGAGGGACTAGCGGGACAGCTTGGGGTGAGCAGTTCATC. Its protein is CASSGGTSGTAWGEQFI.

The chain employs TRBV15 and TRBJ1-5; 7 bases align to TRBD1. This CDR3 has 15 residues. V was pared by 0 bases and J by 6 bases, with 5 bases of the junction left unmatched. Germline CDR1 is LNHNV and CDR2 is YYDKDF (reference sequence). This chain's CDR3 is CATSRDDREGQPQHF. For the CDR3, the DNA is TGTGCCACCAGCAGAGATGACAGGGAGGGTCAGCCCCAGCATTTT.

As to this clonotype: Given a much more abundant clone one base away, this may be a read error. The chain couples TRBV10-3 to TRBJ1-5; D is uncertain. Germline loops: CDR1 ENHRY, CDR2 SYGVKD. This CDR3 is built from 17 residues. The CDR3 DNA is TGTGCCGTCAGTGAGGGAGTTGGTGAAGGTCACAGTCAGCCCCAGCATTTT. This sequence encodes CAVSEGVGEGHSQPQHF.

This clonotype turned up a few times. This chain links TRBV7-9 with TRBJ2-2, with D perhaps matching TRBD1 or TRBD2 (5 bases each). The CDR3 contains 16 residues. V was trimmed by 2 bases and J by 0 bases, leaving 10 bases between them. Germline assignment: CDR1 SEHNR and CDR2 FQNEAQ (reference sequence). The chain's CDR3 is CASSLPGQANTGELFF. CDR3 nucleotide sequence: TGTGCCAGCAGCTTACCGGGGCAGGCGAACACCGGGGAGCTGTTTTTT. Full variable domain (outside the CDR3, taken from reference TRBV7-9 and TRBJ2-2): DTGVSQNPRHKITKRGQNVTFRCDPISEHNRLYWYRQTLGQGPEFLTYFQNEAQLEKSRLLSDRFSAERPKGSFSTLEIQRTEQGDSAMYLCASSLPGQANTGELFFGEGSRLTVL.

This clonotype was seen only a few times. The rearrangement links TRBV6-1 to TRBJ2-3; D perhaps matches TRBD1 (6 bases). CDR1 is MNHNS and CDR2 is SASEGT in the germline V gene. The CDR3 has 15 amino acids. V was trimmed by 7 bases and J by 0 bases, leaving 14 bases between them. The CDR3 DNA follows: TGTGCCAGCATGAGGGCAGGGGCGAGCACAGATACGCAGTATTTT. It translates to CASMRAGASTDTQYF.

This clonotype occurred many times. The chain recombines TRBV3-1 with TRBJ1-2; D is uncertain. This CDR3 region has 13 residues. The V gene's germline CDR1 is LGHDT and CDR2 YNNKEL (reference sequence). The V and J ends lost 4 bases and 8 bases respectively, with 14 bases between them. The chain's CDR3 is CASSLNDVGGYTF. The CDR3 DNA reads TGTGCCAGCAGCCTAAACGACGTAGGGGGCTACACCTTC.

This clonotype was detected a few times. V gene TRBV28 combines with J gene TRBJ1-2; the match to TRBD1 covers 7 bases. The CDR3 covers 14 residues. From germline, CDR1 is MDHEN and CDR2 SYDVKM. With V trimmed by 6 bases and J by 2 bases, 6 bases remained unmatched. The chain's CDR3 is CASSQGGANYGYTF. The DNA for the CDR3 is TGTGCCAGCAGCCAGGGGGGGGCCAACTATGGCTACACCTTC.

This clonotype was recorded at least ten times. The chain employs TRBV2 and TRBJ1-6, with D unresolved. From germline, CDR1 is SNHLY and CDR2 FYNNEI. This CDR3 comprises 19 residues. Between the trimmed V and J ends, which lost 6 bases and 0 bases, there was a span of 21 bases. The CDR3 here is CASRIFTFGVNSYNSPLHF. The CDR3 coding sequence is TGTGCCAGCAGAATCTTTACTTTCGGAGTCAACTCCTATAATTCACCCCTCCACTTT.

The chain couples TRBV30 to TRBJ1-1; D gene uncertain. From germline, CDR1 is GTSNPN and CDR2 SVGIG (reference sequence). The length of the CDR3 is 14 residues. V was clipped by 0 bases and J by 3 bases, with 11 bases between them. The CDR3 region has the DNA TGTGCCTGGAGTGTACGGCCCCGGGACACTGAAGCTTTCTTT. Translation: CAWSVRPRDTEAFF.

The sample holds many counts of this clonotype. The V gene is TRBV6-5, the J gene TRBJ2-7, with D uncertain. V lost 0 bases, J lost 5 bases, and 8 bases lay in between. The V gene's germline CDR1 is MNHEY and CDR2 SVGAGI. This CDR3 is built from 13 residues. The DNA for the CDR3 is TGTGCCAGCAGTTACTCCTATAGTAACGAGCAGTACTTC. This encodes CASSYSYSNEQYF.

This clonotype was recorded once. This CDR3 reads CASSQDLVGKPGNTIYF. In DNA form, the CDR3 reads TGTGCCAGCAGCCAAGACTTAGTTGGGAAACCCGGAAACACCATATATTTT. This chain connects TRBV3-1 to TRBJ1-3; no definite D call. CDR3 length: 17 residues. Germline-derived CDR1 and CDR2 are LGHDT and YNNKEL (reference sequence). Trimming stripped 0 bases from V and 4 bases from J, with 16 bases between. Variable domain in full (rest from reference TRBV3-1 and TRBJ1-3): DTAVSQTPKYLVTQMGNDKSIKCEQNLGHDTMYWYKQDSKKFLKIMFSYNNKELIINETVPNRFSPKSPDKAHLNLHINSLELGDSAVYFCASSQDLVGKPGNTIYFGEGSWLTVV.

This clonotype came up once. A far bigger clonotype differs at one base, so this is likely a read error. The chain combines TRBV12-3 or TRBV12-4 with TRBJ1-2, with D tentatively TRBD1 (6 bases). CDR3 length equals 15 residues. CDR3 nucleotide sequence: TGTGCCAGCAGTTCTCCGGGACACGATAACCATGGCTACACCTTC. Translating gives CASSSPGHDNHGYTF.

The chain joins TRBV7-2 to TRBJ2-7; no reliable D call. Germline-derived CDR1 and CDR2 are SGHTA and FQGNSA. CDR3 length equals 14 residues. V lost 1 base and J lost 3, with 10 bases in between. The CDR3 is CASSLEPRSYEQYF. The CDR3 nucleotides read TGTGCCAGCAGCTTAGAACCCAGGAGCTACGAGCAGTACTTC.

The chain is built from TRBV6-4 and TRBJ1-5; possibly TRBD1 for D (6 bases). The CDR3 has 15 amino acids. V lost 9 bases and J lost 0, with 15 bases in between. Germline V gives CDR1 MRHNA, CDR2 SNTAGT. CDR3 amino acids: CAREQGSNSNQPQHF. CDR3 nucleotide sequence: TGTGCCAGGGAACAGGGATCGAATAGCAATCAGCCCCAGCATTTT.

This clonotype was seen only a few times. This rearrangement joins TRBV9 to TRBJ2-7, with 10 bases matching TRBD2. The CDR3 length is 14 residues. Trimming took 3 bases from V and 6 from J; bases not matched to a gene: 6. Germline V gene data show CDR1 as SGDLS and CDR2 as YYNGEE. CDR3 in amino acids: CASSASGRLGEQYF. The CDR3 nucleotides are TGTGCCAGCAGCGCTAGCGGGAGATTGGGCGAGCAGTACTTC.

This clonotype appeared many times. This rearrangement joins TRBV28 to TRBJ1-4; no reliable D call. Germline CDR1 reads MDHEN; CDR2 reads SYDVKM. Trimming cost V 6 bases and J 6 bases, with 5 bases left between them. This CDR3 contains 11 residues. This CDR3 is CASSLYEKLFF. The CDR3 coding sequence is TGTGCCAGCAGCTTGTATGAAAAACTGTTTTTT.

This clonotype occurred a few times. This chain links TRBV19 with TRBJ1-1; D is unresolved. CDR1 and CDR2 (germline): LNHDA, SQIVND (reference sequence). This CDR3 contains 12 residues. The V end was cut by 5 bases, the J end by 4 bases, with 8 bases between. The chain's CDR3 is CASSWSPTEAFF. For the CDR3, the DNA is TGTGCCAGTAGTTGGAGTCCCACTGAAGCTTTCTTT.

Comments on this clonotype: Just one base apart from a much larger clone, this may be a read error. The chain joins TRBV2 to TRBJ2-1, with D tentatively TRBD2 (6 bases). Germline V gene data show CDR1 as SNHLY and CDR2 as FYNNEI. Trimming stripped 4 bases from V and 8 bases from J, with 18 bases between. The CDR3 has 15 amino acids. The CDR3 nucleotides read TGTGCCAGCAGTGGCATAGTAGTGGGAGGTCATGAGCAGTTCTTC. It encodes CASSGIVVGGHEQFF. The full variable domain, with the rest looked up from reference TRBV2 and TRBJ2-1, is EPEVTQTPSHQVTQMGQEVILRCVPISNHLYFYWYRQILGQKVEFLVSFYNNEISEKSEIFDDQFSVERPDGSNFTLKIRSTKLEDSAMYFCASSGIVVGGHEQFFGPGTRLTVL.

This clonotype was recorded many times. The chain couples TRBV6-5 to TRBJ2-4; 11 bases fit TRBD2. J was trimmed by 5 bases and V by 2 bases; bases with no gene match: 11. This CDR3 region has 18 residues. The germline gives CDR1 MNHEY, CDR2 SVGAGI. CDR3 coding DNA: TGTGCCAGCAGTTACCGCGGGACATCGGGACTAGCGGAAAACATTCAGTACTTC. The encoded protein is CASSYRGTSGLAENIQYF.

The chain carries TRBV7-2 and TRBJ2-5; D remains unclear. Germline lookup yields CDR1 SGHTA and CDR2 FQGNSA. CDR3 size: 13 residues. V shed 3 bases and J shed 1 base, with 6 bases lying between them. CDR3 nucleotide sequence: TGTGCCAGCAGCTTCCGGGTCCAAGAGACCCAGTACTTC. Protein: CASSFRVQETQYF.

The chain combines TRBV7-3 with TRBJ2-2, with 10 bases identical to TRBD1. The trim removed 5 bases at V and 8 bases at J, leaving 11 bases unmatched. The CDR3 has 16 amino acids. CDR1 is SGHTA and CDR2 is FQGTGA in the germline V gene. In DNA form, the CDR3 reads TGTGCCAGCAGCCGACACGGGGGACAGGGGACGGGGGAGCTGTTTTTT. The encoded protein is CASSRHGGQGTGELFF.

The chain is built from TRBV25-1 and TRBJ1-4; possible D gene TRBD1, 5 bases. Germline V lookup: CDR1 MGHDK, CDR2 SYGVNS. This CDR3 region has 14 residues. Trimming took 0 bases from V and 11 from J, leaving 13 bases between them. CDR3 sequence reads: CASSEYVRDGKLFF. In nucleotides, the CDR3 is TGTGCCAGCAGTGAATATGTAAGGGACGGGAAACTGTTTTTT.